This T cell receptor (beta chain) was observed in a study of T cell repertoires in cytomegalovirus infection. Across the whole study: Both a matching HLA type and CMV infection were indicated by public TCR beta signatures. Study-wide results and caveats: CMV-specific HLA-C-restricted TCR beta clonotypes dominated the ex vivo response. The cumulative frequency of public TCR beta families distinguished individuals who carried CMV together with the relevant HLA.

TCRdb used MiXCR to reprocess the reads, holding one entry per CDR3 protein. The table records some 440,000 distinct CDR3 sequences, 31% of them present only once. About this clonotype: Its antigen is currently unknown.

This CDR3 comprises 14 residues. V lost 3 bases to trimming and J lost 7 bases, with 12 bases between them. Germline CDR1 is LNHNV and CDR2 is YYDKDF (reference sequence). The chain couples TRBV15 to TRBJ1-4; tentatively, D is TRBD1 (5 bases). The specimen was PBMCs. The clonotype comes from a human donor in good health (CMV status not recorded). Some clones in this sample may be carry-over from other donors' samples. The CDR3 protein is CATSRDVGVEKLFF. The CDR3, as DNA: TGTGCCACCAGCAGGGACGTAGGGGTTGAAAAACTGTTTTTT. Full variable domain (rest looked up from reference TRBV15 and TRBJ1-4): DAMVIQNPRYQVTQFGKPVTLSCSQTLNHNVMYWYQQKSSQAPKLLFHYYDKDFNNEADTPDNFQSRRPNTSFCFLDIRSPGLGDTAMYLCATSRDVGVEKLFFGSGTQLSVL.